The entry below describes one TCR beta chain. Its antigen is unknown. Libraries were prepared by immunoSEQ multiplex PCR; TCRdb keeps only in-frame clonotypes and omits some of them. The sample has about 1.1 million clones, approximately 80% seen once. The sample originates from a study of shared clonotypes between healthy human individuals. As for the study in general: A few men and a couple of women, aged 18 to 49, were donors. Whole-study findings and limits: Relative to clonotypes present in all four donors, those not shared had lower generation probabilities.

A split of CD4+ cells into CD45RA+ naive and CD45RA-negative memory subsets was performed. This CDR3 is built from 12 residues. Germline-derived CDR1 and CDR2 are SQVTM and ANQGSEA. Trimming removed 2 bases at V and 7 bases at J, with 8 bases between. The rearrangement joins TRBV29-1 to TRBJ2-2, with no clear D. The TCR sequence derives from a man younger than 35 in good health. Some clones in this sample may be carry-over from other donors' samples. Sample: memory CD4+ T cells from PBMCs. Subset here: CD45RA-negative fraction. The CDR3 DNA sequence: TGCAGCGTTGAATCTCCGGGCGGGGAGCTGTTTTTT. Translating it yields CSVESPGGELFF.